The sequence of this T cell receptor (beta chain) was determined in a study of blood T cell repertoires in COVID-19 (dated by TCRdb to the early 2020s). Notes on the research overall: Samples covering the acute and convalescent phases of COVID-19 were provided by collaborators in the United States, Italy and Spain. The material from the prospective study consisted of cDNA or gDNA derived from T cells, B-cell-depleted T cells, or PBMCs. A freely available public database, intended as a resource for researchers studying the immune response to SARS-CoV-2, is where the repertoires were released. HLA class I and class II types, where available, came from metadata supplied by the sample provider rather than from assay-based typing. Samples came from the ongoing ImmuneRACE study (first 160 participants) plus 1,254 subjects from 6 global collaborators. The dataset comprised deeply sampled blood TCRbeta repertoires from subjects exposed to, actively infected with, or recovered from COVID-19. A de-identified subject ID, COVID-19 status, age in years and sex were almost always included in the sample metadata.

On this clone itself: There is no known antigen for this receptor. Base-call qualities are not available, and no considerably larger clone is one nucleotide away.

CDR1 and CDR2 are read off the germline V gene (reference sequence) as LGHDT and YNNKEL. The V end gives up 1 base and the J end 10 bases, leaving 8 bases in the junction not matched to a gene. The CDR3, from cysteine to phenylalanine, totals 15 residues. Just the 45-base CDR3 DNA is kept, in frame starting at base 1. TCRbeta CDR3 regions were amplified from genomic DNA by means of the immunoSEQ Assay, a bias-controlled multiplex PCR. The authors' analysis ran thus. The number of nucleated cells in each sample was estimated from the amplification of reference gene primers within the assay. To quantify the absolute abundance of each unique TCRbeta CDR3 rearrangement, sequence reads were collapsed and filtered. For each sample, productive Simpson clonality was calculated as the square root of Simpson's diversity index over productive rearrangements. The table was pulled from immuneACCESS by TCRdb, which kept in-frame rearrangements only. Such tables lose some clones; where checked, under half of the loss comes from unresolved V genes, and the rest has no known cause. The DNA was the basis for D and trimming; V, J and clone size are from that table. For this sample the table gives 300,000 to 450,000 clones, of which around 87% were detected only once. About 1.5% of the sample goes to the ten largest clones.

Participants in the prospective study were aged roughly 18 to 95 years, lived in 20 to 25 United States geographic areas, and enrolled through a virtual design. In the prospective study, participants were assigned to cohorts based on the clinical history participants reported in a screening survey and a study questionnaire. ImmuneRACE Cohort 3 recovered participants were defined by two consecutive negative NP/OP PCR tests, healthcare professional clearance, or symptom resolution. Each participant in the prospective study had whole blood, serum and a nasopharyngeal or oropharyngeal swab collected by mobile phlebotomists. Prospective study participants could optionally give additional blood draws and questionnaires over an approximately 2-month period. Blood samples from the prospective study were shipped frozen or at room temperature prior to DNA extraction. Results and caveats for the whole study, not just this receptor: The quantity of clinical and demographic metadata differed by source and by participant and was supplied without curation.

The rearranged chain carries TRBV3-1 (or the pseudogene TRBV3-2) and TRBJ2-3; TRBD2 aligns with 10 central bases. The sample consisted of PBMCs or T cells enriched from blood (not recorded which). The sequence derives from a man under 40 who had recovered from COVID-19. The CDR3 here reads CASSQASGGARAQYF. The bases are TGTGCCAGCAGCCAAGCCAGCGGGGGGGCCCGGGCGCAGTATTTT.